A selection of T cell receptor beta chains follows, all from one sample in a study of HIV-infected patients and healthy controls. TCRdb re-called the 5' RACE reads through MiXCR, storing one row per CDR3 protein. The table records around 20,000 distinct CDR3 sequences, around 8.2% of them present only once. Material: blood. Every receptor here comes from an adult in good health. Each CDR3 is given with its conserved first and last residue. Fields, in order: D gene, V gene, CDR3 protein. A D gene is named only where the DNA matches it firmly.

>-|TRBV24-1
CATSDQSNAQYF
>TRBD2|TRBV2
CASSEGLSSYNEQFF
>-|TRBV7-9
CASSLEGLQTYEQYF
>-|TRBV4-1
CASSQDYRTIGEQYF
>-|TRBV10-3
CAISEVKGWQMNTEAFF
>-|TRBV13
CASSWGGWPAGSDTQYF
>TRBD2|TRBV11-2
CASSSGPSGSGYNEQFF
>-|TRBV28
CASSGPTQETQYF
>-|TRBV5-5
CASSFADTEAFF
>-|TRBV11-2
CASGQGFEQYF
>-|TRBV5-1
CASSLMDRQSPPFF
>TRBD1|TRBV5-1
CASSPRQGESVEQYF
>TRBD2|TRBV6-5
CASRRSSGGFYEQYF
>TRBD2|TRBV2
CASSESGRAPGELFF
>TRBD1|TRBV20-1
CSAREGSGGSYEQYF
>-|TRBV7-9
CASSLWGRAGHTEAFF
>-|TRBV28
CASSLFSESSYNEQFF
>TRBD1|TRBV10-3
CAIRTGPTRGANVLTF
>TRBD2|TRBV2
CASRLAGEPYNEQFF
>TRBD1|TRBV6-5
CASSYLYMGTGFYEQYF
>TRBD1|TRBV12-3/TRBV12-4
CASSLTGGYGYTF
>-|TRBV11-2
CASSPRRVAGEQFF
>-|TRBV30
CAWSEKNNHEKLFF
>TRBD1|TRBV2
CASSRGQSVAQPQHF
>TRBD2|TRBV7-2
CASSPRLAGVTDTQYF
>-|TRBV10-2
CASSEGSLRNTEAFF
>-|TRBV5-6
CASSLFQPLGSYEQYF
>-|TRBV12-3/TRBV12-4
CASSPIGGGSILEQFF
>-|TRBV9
CASSVEALDYEQYF
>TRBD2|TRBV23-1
CASSKTSGRITDTQYF
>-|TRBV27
CASSLSGISNNEQFF
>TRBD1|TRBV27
CASSFINPGQPSPNYGYTF
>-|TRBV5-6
CASSSQGTSVTEPQHF
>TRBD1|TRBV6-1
CASRPGQVTTGELFF
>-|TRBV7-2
CASSTSGDANSEAFF
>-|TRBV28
CASRGPTDTQYF
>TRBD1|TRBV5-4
CASSRTGSYTDTQYF
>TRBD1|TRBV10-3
CAISSRQGALGSNQPQHF
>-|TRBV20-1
CSASQGGGNIQYF
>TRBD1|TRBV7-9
CASSSESQGTQAAFF
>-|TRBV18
CASSASADTQYF
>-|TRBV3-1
CASSHHRSRDTEAFF
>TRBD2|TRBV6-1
CASSEVPGTSGYNEQFF
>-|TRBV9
CASSEDGSYNEQFF
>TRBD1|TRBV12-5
CARPGSFSGTGESDTQYF
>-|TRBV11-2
CASSDLGGNTGELFF
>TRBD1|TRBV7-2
CASSADRGRAFF
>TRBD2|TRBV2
CASSGEGDRSF
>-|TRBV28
CASSLQGRGTDTQYF
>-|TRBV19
CASSIRVTAPYNEQFF
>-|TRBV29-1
CSTSQGVNTGELFF
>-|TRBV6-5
CASERTTSYEQYF